These T cell receptor beta chains were read from a single sample in a study of blood T cell repertoires in COVID-19. The table came from immunoSEQ multiplex PCR; TCRdb's copy has only in-frame clones and leaves some out. Among roughly 400,000 clones listed, 85% to 90% were seen once. Input material: PBMCs or T cells enriched from blood (not recorded which). These receptors were obtained from a man aged 25 to 40 who had recovered from COVID-19. The CDR3 runs from the conserved cysteine through the conserved F or W. D genes are given only for firm matches. Only part of the rows carry a size: once, few, many, or a class if the clone is expanded.

D gene | J gene | V gene | clone size | CDR3 DNA | CDR3 protein
. | TRBJ2-5 | TRBV10-3 | . | TGTGCCATCAGTGAGTCAGGAGGGAGTGGGGGAGGTTTGGAGACCCAGTACTTC | CAISESGGSGGGLETQYF
TRBD2 | TRBJ2-5 | TRBV5-5 | . | TGTGCCAGCAGCCTGACTAGCGGGAGAGTCCAAGAGACCCAGTACTTC | CASSLTSGRVQETQYF
. | TRBJ2-2 | TRBV3-1/TRBV3-2 | . | TGTGCCAGCAGCCAAATTCCATTGAGCGTCCCCGGGGAGCTGTTTTTT | CASSQIPLSVPGELFF
. | TRBJ2-2 | TRBV3-1/TRBV3-2 | . | TGTGCCAGCAGCCAAGCGACAAACACCGGGGAGCTGTTTTTT | CASSQATNTGELFF
TRBD2 | TRBJ2-7 | TRBV12-3/TRBV12-4 | . | TGTGCCAGCAGACGGGACTACATAAAGCAGTACTTC | CASRRDYIKQYF
TRBD2 | TRBJ2-1 | TRBV7-3 | . | TGTGCCAGCAGCCCCGCGGGTAGCGGGCCTCCACCCATGGAGCAGTTCTTC | CASSPAGSGPPPMEQFF
. | TRBJ1-2 | TRBV5-4 | . | TGTGCCAGCAGCTTGGCCGGGGGAAACTATGGCTACACCTTC | CASSLAGGNYGYTF
TRBD1 | TRBJ1-5 | TRBV28 | . | TGTGCCAGCAGTATTACAGGGGGCACGGGCAATCAGCCCCAGCATTTT | CASSITGGTGNQPQHF
. | TRBJ2-2 | TRBV9 | . | TGTGCCAGCAGCTTAAGGGGGTTCAACACCGGGGAGCTGTTTTTT | CASSLRGFNTGELFF
. | TRBJ2-5 | TRBV7-2 | . | TGTGCCAGCAGCGGACGACTAGGCGCGGAGACCCAGTACTTC | CASSGRLGAETQYF
TRBD2 | TRBJ2-3 | TRBV18 | . | TGTGCCAGCTCACTTAGCGGGTTCACAGATACGCAGTATTTT | CASSLSGFTDTQYF
TRBD1 | TRBJ1-5 | TRBV28 | . | TGTGCCAGCAGGACAGGGGGCGAGCATCAGCCCCAGCATTTT | CASRTGGEHQPQHF
. | TRBJ1-5 | TRBV29-1 | . | TGCAGCGTTCAGGGCGGCAATCAGCCCCAGCATTTT | CSVQGGNQPQHF
. | TRBJ1-1 | TRBV5-5 | . | TGTGCCAGCAGCTTTCCAGGGGCCACAGGGGCTTTCTTT | CASSFPGATGAFF
. | TRBJ1-3 | TRBV7-2 | once | TGTGCCAGCAGCTTTACGACACAGAGCTCTGGAAACACCATATATTTT | CASSFTTQSSGNTIYF
. | TRBJ1-2 | TRBV11-2 | . | TGTGCCAGCAGCGCGGAGGGCGCTAACTATGGCTACACCTTC | CASSAEGANYGYTF
. | TRBJ1-6 | TRBV6-4 | . | TGTGCCAGCAGTGTCACAGGGTATAATTCACCCCTCCACTTT | CASSVTGYNSPLHF
TRBD1 | TRBJ2-3 | TRBV12-5 | once | TGTGCTAGTGGTTTGGGTCAGGGGGTCACAGATACGCAGTATTTT | CASGLGQGVTDTQYF
. | TRBJ2-7 | TRBV30 | . | TGTGCCTGGTCGGGAGCTTACGAGCAGTACTTC | CAWSGAYEQYF
. | TRBJ2-3 | TRBV3-1/TRBV3-2 | . | TGTGCCAGCAGCCAAGATCTATCTAGCGCTCGGGATACGCAGTATTTT | CASSQDLSSARDTQYF
. | TRBJ1-1 | TRBV5-5 | . | TGTGCCAGCAACTTGGTGGGGGCAGGGACTGAAGCTTTCTTT | CASNLVGAGTEAFF
TRBD1 | TRBJ2-5 | TRBV11-3 | . | TGTGCCAGCAGCCCCGGGACAGGGGTCCAAGAGACCCAGTACTTC | CASSPGTGVQETQYF
. | TRBJ2-7 | TRBV30 | . | TGTGCCTGGAGCTCCTTCGGACTTACGTACGAGCAGTACTTC | CAWSSFGLTYEQYF
. | TRBJ1-2 | TRBV7-9 | . | TGTGCCAGCAGCCTGCTATCGGACAGCTATGGCTACACCTTC | CASSLLSDSYGYTF
. | TRBJ2-2 | TRBV10-3 | . | TGCGGGTCTTGGGACAACGCGAACACCGGGGAGCTGTTTTTT | CGSWDNANTGELFF
TRBD1 | TRBJ1-1 | TRBV7-3 | once | TGTGCCAGCAGCCTCTACCGGGACAGTGAAGCTTTCTTT | CASSLYRDSEAFF
. | TRBJ2-2 | TRBV15 | . | TGTGCCACCAGCAGTCGACGGGAGAAGAACACCGGGGAGCTGTTTTTT | CATSSRREKNTGELFF
. | TRBJ2-2 | TRBV4-1 | . | TGCGCCAGCAGCCAAGTTTACGGGACAACCGGGGAGCTGTTTTTT | CASSQVYGTTGELFF
. | TRBJ1-6 | TRBV7-9 | . | TGTGCCAGCAGCTTATACAGGTCCTTTAATTCACCCCTCCACTTT | CASSLYRSFNSPLHF